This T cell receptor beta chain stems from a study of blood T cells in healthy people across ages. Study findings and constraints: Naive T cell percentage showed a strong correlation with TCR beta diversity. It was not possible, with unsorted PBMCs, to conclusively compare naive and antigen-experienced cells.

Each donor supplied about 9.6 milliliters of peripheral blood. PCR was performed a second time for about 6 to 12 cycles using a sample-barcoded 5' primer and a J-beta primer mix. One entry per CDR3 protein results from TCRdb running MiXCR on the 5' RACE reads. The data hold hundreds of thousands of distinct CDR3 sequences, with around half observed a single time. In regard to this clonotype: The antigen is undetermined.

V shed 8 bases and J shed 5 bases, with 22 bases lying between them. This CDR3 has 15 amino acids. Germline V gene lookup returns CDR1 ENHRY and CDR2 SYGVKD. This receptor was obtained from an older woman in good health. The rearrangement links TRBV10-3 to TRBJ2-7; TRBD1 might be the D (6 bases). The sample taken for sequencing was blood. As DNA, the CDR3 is TGTGCCATCTCCAAAGGACAGCAAACCTGGGACGAGCAGTACTTC. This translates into CAISKGQQTWDEQYF.